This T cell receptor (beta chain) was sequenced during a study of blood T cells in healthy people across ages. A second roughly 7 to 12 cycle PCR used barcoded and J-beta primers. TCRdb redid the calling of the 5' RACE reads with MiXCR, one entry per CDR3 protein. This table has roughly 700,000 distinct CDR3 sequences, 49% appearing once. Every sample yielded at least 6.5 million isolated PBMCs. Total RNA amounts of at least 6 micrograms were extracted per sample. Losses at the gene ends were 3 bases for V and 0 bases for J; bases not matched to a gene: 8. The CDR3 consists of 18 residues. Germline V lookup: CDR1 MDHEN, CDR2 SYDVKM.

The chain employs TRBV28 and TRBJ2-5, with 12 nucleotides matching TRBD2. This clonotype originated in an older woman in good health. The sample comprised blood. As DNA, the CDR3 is TGTGCCAGCAGTTTTTGGCTTGGGACTAGCGGGCACCAAGAGACCCAGTACTTC. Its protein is CASSFWLGTSGHQETQYF.